This TCR beta chain stems from a study of blood T cell repertoires in COVID-19. Enrolled during active infection, Seattle patients were then followed longitudinally. In the authors' workflow: How many nucleated cells were present was estimated from reference gene primer amplification. Method: immunoSEQ multiplex PCR; TCRdb's copy keeps in-frame clones and lacks some. The DNA gave D and trimming, while V, J and clone size come from that table. The table records some 70,000 clones, about 90% of them present only once. V lost 2 bases, J lost 5 bases, and 9 bases lay in between. The CDR3 is 14 residues long. Germline CDR1 SNHLY, CDR2 FYNNEI.

The sequence was obtained from a woman in her sixties or seventies with COVID-19, enrolled during active disease. The chain links TRBV2 to TRBJ2-2; D unresolved. Sequenced sample: peripheral blood. This CDR3 reads CASSETYSTGELFF. The CDR3 DNA follows: TGTGCCAGCAGTGAAACATACAGTACCGGGGAGCTGTTTTTT.